This T cell receptor (beta chain) comes out of a study of CXCR3-negative and CXCR3-positive naive CD8 T cells (dated by TCRdb to the late 2010s). For the study in its entirety: In total, roughly 140 million TRB reads were obtained, which works out to roughly 1.5 +/- 0.3 million reads per library. Data from roughly twelve donors, pooled across two independent experiments, went into the diversity and physicochemical repertoire analyses. For the TRBV-TRBJ cluster analysis, the naive subsets came from 5 donors, while the memory cells came from 3 donors.

The CDR3 runs 14 residues from the cysteine to the phenylalanine. No DNA is given. Taken from the germline V gene, the CDR1 and CDR2 loops are KGHSH and LQKENI. The sequencer was a NextSeq 550. The Human TCR Profiling Kit (MiLaboratory) was used to prepare UMI-labeled 5' RACE TRB cDNA libraries. cDNA synthesis used the entire amount of extracted RNA, and PCR amplification then used the entire amount of cDNA produced. Libraries were prepared in parallel with an identical number of PCR cycles. The authors processed their data as follows. With a requirement of at least two reads per UMI, MIGEC and MiXCR extracted about 53,000 +/- 9,400 unique UMI-labeled TRB cDNA molecules per library. On average, about 40,000 +/- 10,000 functional in-frame TRB CDR3 nucleotide clonotypes lacking stop codons were found per library. Diversity metrics, including normalized Shannon-Wiener and Chao1, were computed in VDJtools after downsampling to 5000 UMI-labeled TRB molecules per sample. VDJtools computed clonotype-size-weighted physicochemical properties of the central five CDR3 residues: interaction energy, strength, volume and Kidera factor 4. TCRdb reprocessed the reads; each CDR3 protein sequence makes one entry, and DNA is unavailable. The V and J calls were not made by the authors but by TCRdb's processing. The table for this sample lists about 56,000 distinct CDR3 sequences. The ten biggest clones cover 20% to 25% of the sample.

For each CD8+ T cell subset, flow sorting was done in triplicate, and a few hundred thousand cells per subset went directly into RLT lysis buffer. Peripheral blood mononuclear cells were isolated from buffy coats by standard density gradient centrifugation. Total RNA was extracted from sorted cells using an RNeasy Mini Kit. Of note for this clonotype: The antigen it binds to is not known.

Study-wide findings and limitations: TRBV-TRBJ usage was similar between naive CXCR3-negative and CXCR3-positive cells from the same donor, while memory cells showed distinct patterns. Repertoire diversity was comparably high in both naive subsets but much lower in memory CD8+ T cells. Because CXCR3 expression was partially decreased after cryopreservation, freshly isolated PBMCs were used for most assays. Because surface CD5, which is linked to self-reactivity in mice, was comparable between the naive subsets, TCR interaction strength was also inferred from the physicochemical properties of TRB CDR3s.

Here the chain combines TRBV18 and TRBJ2-7; the D gene TCRdb calls, TRBD1, cannot be checked with no DNA. Sequencing used memory CD8+ T cells from blood. The cell subset or site label on this specimen signifies: conventional CD8+ memory T cells (TMEM), sorted as controls. The receptor was derived from a human donor in good health. Some clones in this sample may be carry-over from other donors' samples. The CDR3 region reads CASSPARVDYEQYF. Extended through the reference TRBV18 and TRBJ2-7 proteins, this CDR3 yields the full variable domain: NAGVMQNPRHLVRRRGQEARLRCSPMKGHSHVYWYRQLPEEGLKFMVYLQKENIIDESGMPKERFSAEFPKEGPSILRIQQVVRGDSAAYFCASSPARVDYEQYFGPGTRLTVT.